This TCR beta chain was captured by sequencing in a study of blood T cell repertoires in COVID-19. Authors' methods: Reference gene primer amplification in the assay estimated nucleated cell counts. The protocol was immunoSEQ multiplex PCR, while the TCRdb copy is restricted to in-frame clones and leaves out a portion. D and trimming were read from the DNA, whereas the V and J calls and clone size are those reported in that table. Of 400,000 or so clones in the sample, approximately 86% are singletons; the top ten hold around 3%. The sequence was collected from a human donor in a cohort sampled during active COVID-19. Sequenced sample: peripheral blood.

CDR3 sequence (DNA): TGTGCCAGCAGCTTGGCCGGCAGGGTGAGCACTGAAGCTTTCTTT. Its protein is CASSLAGRVSTEAFF. V gene TRBV5-4 combines with J gene TRBJ1-1, with D perhaps matching TRBD1 (5 bases). The germline V gene has CDR1 SGHNT and CDR2 YYREEE (reference sequence). Deletions cut 0 bases from V and 4 bases from J, with 13 bases between. CDR3 length: 15 residues.